This TCR beta chain stems from a study of regulatory T cells in long-lasting Graves disease. TCR beta libraries were built with iRepertoire HTBI primers and Arm-PCR of CDR3 regions. MiXCR, run by TCRdb on the multiplex PCR reads, gives a single entry per CDR3 protein. The sample lists 450,000 or so distinct CDR3 sequences; under 25% were seen once. The sample holds many counts of this clonotype. Its antigen is not identified. General study findings and limits: New patients shared some 970 public clonotypes, fewer than the approximately 2,500 shared by persistent patients.

Described time point: persistent/refractory GD, antithyroid drugs over 5 years with positive TRAb. The authors made the TCR library using RNA they extracted from PBMCs. As a group, patients came from one endocrinology department in Xi'an, China. Sequenced here: peripheral blood mononuclear cells (PBMCs), sampled when the disease was refractory, from a patient treated with antithyroid drugs. This sequence was found in a female donor with Graves disease.

This chain's CDR3 is CASSQGTGHTEAFF. In DNA, the CDR3 is TGTGCCAGCAGTCAGGGGACAGGGCACACTGAAGCTTTCTTT. This chain connects TRBV27 to TRBJ1-1; 9 bases align to TRBD1. Germline lookup yields CDR1 MNHEY and CDR2 SMNVEV (reference sequence). V lost 5 bases and J lost 3; bases outside the gene matches: 4. The CDR3 spans 14 residues.